The 5 T cell receptor beta chains below come from one sample, sequenced in a study of cytomegalovirus exposure and HLA in healthy donors. The assay was immunoSEQ multiplex PCR, and TCRdb's table has in-frame clones only and misses some. The sample holds more than 150,000 clones, approximately 84% seen once. Source material: PBMCs. The receptor set was obtained from a man younger than 35 in good health and CMV-seropositive.

The chain combines TRBV6-5 with TRBJ2-5; possible D gene TRBD2, 5 bases. Trimming took off 6 bases at V and 4 bases at J, with 12 bases between the two ends. This CDR3 has 13 residues. Per germline, CDR1 MNHEY and CDR2 SVGAGI. As DNA, the CDR3 is TGTGCCAGCAGACCAACGAGGGTAGAGACCCAGTACTTC. This gives the protein CASRPTRVETQYF.

The chain couples TRBV25-1 to TRBJ2-7, with 8 bases aligning to TRBD1. CDR3 size: 13 residues. Per germline, CDR1 MGHDK and CDR2 SYGVNS. Trimming took 9 bases from V and 2 from J; bases not matched to a gene: 6. CDR3 in amino acids: CARIGTGTYEQYF. As DNA, the CDR3 is TGTGCCAGGATCGGGACAGGTACCTACGAGCAGTACTTC.

The genes are TRBV4-3 and TRBJ2-7; the D gene is possibly TRBD1 (5 bases). V lost 4 bases and J lost 1, with 11 bases in between. Germline lookup yields CDR1 LGHNA and CDR2 YSLEER. The CDR3 sequence is 14 residues long. CDR3 in DNA: TGCGCCAGCAGCCCGACAGTTCAGTCCTACGAGCAGTACTTC. Encoded protein: CASSPTVQSYEQYF.

This chain connects TRBV6-5 to TRBJ2-7; no definite D call. Deletions cut 4 bases from V and 0 bases from J, with 13 bases between. Germline V gene data show CDR1 as MNHEY and CDR2 as SVGAGI. This CDR3 has 15 amino acids. The CDR3 DNA reads as TGTGCCAGCAGTTGGGCTGGCACGAGCTCCTACGAGCAGTACTTC. It encodes CASSWAGTSSYEQYF.

This clone is a singleton in its sample. The V and J genes are TRBV30 and TRBJ2-1; TRBD1 matches 7 bases. CDR3 length equals 16 residues. The V segment lost 5 bases and the J segment 0 bases; nucleotides outside the gene matches: 10. Germline lookup yields CDR1 GTSNPN and CDR2 SVGIG (reference sequence). CDR3 sequence (DNA): TGTGCCTGGGTGAGGGGGCGCGGTAGCTCCTACAATGAGCAGTTCTTC. Translation: CAWVRGRGSSYNEQFF.